The clone carrying this T cell receptor (beta chain) was detected ten times or more. Its matching antigen is unknown. CDR1 and CDR2 (germline): SNHLY, FYNNEI. V dropped 8 bases and J dropped 0 bases, with 11 bases sitting between them. CDR3 length equals 14 residues. Using its own MiXCR run on the 5' RACE reads, TCRdb lists one record per CDR3 protein. This sample yields roughly 310,000 distinct CDR3 sequences, of which about 3.5% are seen a single time; 20% to 30% belongs to the top ten. The data are from a study of T cells after yellow fever vaccination. Study-level points and caveats: Post-booster reappearance was seen for most primary-vaccination clones (roughly 96% CD4, about 88% CD8). Clonotype sharing between CD4 and CD8 compartments was small.

The receptor comes from a man between 18 and 29 years old who received the YFV17D yellow fever vaccine. This specimen was PBMCs, taken on the day of the yellow fever booster vaccination. The V gene is TRBV2, the J gene TRBJ2-1, with a weak D call TRBD2 (6 bases). The CDR3: CASLALNSYNEQFF. Written as DNA, the CDR3 is TGTGCCAGCCTAGCGCTAAACTCCTACAATGAGCAGTTCTTC. Filled out from reference TRBV2 and TRBJ2-1, the complete variable domain reads EPEVTQTPSHQVTQMGQEVILRCVPISNHLYFYWYRQILGQKVEFLVSFYNNEISEKSEIFDDQFSVERPDGSNFTLKIRSTKLEDSAMYFCASLALNSYNEQFFGPGTRLTVL.